These T cell receptor beta chains were read from a single sample in a study of T cells in Graves' hyperthyroidism and ophthalmopathy. MiXCR was run by TCRdb on the multiplex PCR reads, yielding one entry per CDR3 protein. The sample lists 400,000 or so distinct CDR3 sequences, around 15% occurring once. Sample: blood. Source of these receptors: a woman aged 25 to 39 with Graves' ophthalmopathy. Both conserved end residues are part of each CDR3. A D gene is named only where the DNA matches it firmly. Clone sizes are given selectively: once, few, many, or a class where the clone is expanded.

d_call	clone_size	j_call	v_call	cdr3_aa	cdr3_nt
NA	NA	TRBJ2-3	TRBV5-1	CASRLETGWADTQYF	TGTGCCAGCCGCTTGGAAACGGGGTGGGCAGATACGCAGTATTTT
NA	many	TRBJ2-7	TRBV30	CAWSVPRQGPTEQYF	TGTGCCTGGAGTGTTCCGAGGCAGGGACCTACCGAGCAGTACTTC
TRBD1	many	TRBJ1-6	TRBV2	CASSSGQHSSSPLHF	TGTGCCAGCAGTTCGGGACAGCACTCCAGTTCACCCCTCCACTTT
TRBD2	many	TRBJ2-1	TRBV7-2	CASSLGVLGGGYNEQFF	TGTGCCAGCAGCTTAGGTGTTTTGGGCGGGGGGTACAATGAGCAGTTCTTC
NA	many	TRBJ1-5	TRBV7-3	CASRKNRAQPQHF	TGTGCCAGCAGGAAGAACAGGGCTCAGCCCCAGCATTTT
NA	NA	TRBJ1-2	TRBV6-5	CASSYGNNYGYTF	TGTGCCAGCAGTTACGGCAACAACTATGGCTACACCTTC
NA	many	TRBJ2-7	TRBV28	CASSFYDSSYEQHF	TGTGCCAGCAGTTTTTATGATAGCTCCTACGAGCAGCACTTC
TRBD1	many	TRBJ2-3	TRBV27	CASSYRDSSTDTQYF	TGTGCCAGCAGTTACCGGGACAGTAGCACAGATACGCAGTATTTT
NA	many	TRBJ1-1	TRBV6-1	CASSEAHSILSTEAFF	TGTGCCAGCAGTGAAGCTCACTCGATCTTGAGCACTGAAGCTTTCTTT
TRBD1	many	TRBJ2-2	TRBV2	CASSQGVDGRTGELFF	TGTGCCAGCAGTCAGGGGGTCGATGGTCGCACCGGGGAGCTGTTTTTT
NA	NA	TRBJ2-3	TRBV5-6	CASTGVVRDTQYF	TGTGCCAGCACCGGGGTTGTGAGAGATACGCAGTATTTT
NA	NA	TRBJ1-1	TRBV7-6	CASRNTGPNTEAFF	TGTGCCAGCAGAAACACAGGACCGAACACTGAAGCTTTCTTT
NA	many	TRBJ2-7	TRBV3-1	CASSKAGPYEQYF	TGTGCCAGCAGCAAGGCAGGACCATACGAGCAGTACTTC
NA	many	TRBJ2-1	TRBV20-1	CSASWPRGGARNEQFF	TGCAGTGCTAGTTGGCCTAGGGGGGGGGCCCGCAATGAGCAGTTCTTC
TRBD1	NA	TRBJ2-2	TRBV25-1	CASTLTGGDGPGELFF	TGTGCCAGCACACTAACAGGGGGCGACGGTCCCGGGGAGCTGTTTTTT
TRBD2	NA	TRBJ2-1	TRBV5-6	CASTAGTSSYNEQFF	TGTGCCAGCACCGCCGGGACTAGCTCCTACAATGAGCAGTTCTTC
NA	many	TRBJ1-1	TRBV30	CAWTSFDTVNTEAFF	TGTGCCTGGACGTCTTTCGATACGGTGAACACTGAAGCTTTCTTT
NA	many	TRBJ1-2	TRBV19	CASSIPPHAEGYTF	TGTGCCAGTAGTATCCCCCCCCACGCGGAGGGCTACACCTTC
NA	many	TRBJ2-2	TRBV11-2	CASSLFSSNTGELFF	TGTGCCAGCAGCTTATTCAGCTCGAACACCGGGGAGCTGTTTTTT
NA	few	TRBJ1-2	TRBV5-5	CASSLEGQSYGYTF	TGTGCCAGCAGCTTGGAAGGCCAGTCATATGGCTACACCTTC
NA	many	TRBJ1-2	TRBV6-6	CASSYSTSGHLYGYTF	TGTGCCAGCAGTTACTCGACTTCGGGACACCTCTATGGCTACACCTTC
NA	many	TRBJ2-7	TRBV28	CASTTSEGGLWLTSYEQYF	TGTGCCAGCACCACCTCGGAGGGGGGCTTATGGCTGACCTCCTACGAGCAGTACTTC
NA	NA	TRBJ2-1	TRBV19	CASSIPSGRNEQFF	TGTGCCAGTAGTATTCCCTCGGGGCGCAATGAGCAGTTCTTC
NA	few	TRBJ1-5	TRBV6-5	CASSYSANQPQHF	TGTGCCAGCAGTTACTCAGCCAATCAGCCCCAGCATTTT
NA	many	TRBJ1-1	TRBV30	CAWRVGTRTEAFF	TGTGCCTGGAGAGTAGGCACCCGGACTGAAGCTTTCTTT
TRBD1	few	TRBJ2-1	TRBV5-5	CASNDVNRGNEQFF	TGTGCCAGCAACGATGTAAACAGGGGTAATGAGCAGTTCTTC
NA	NA	TRBJ2-3	TRBV27	CASRSTKDTQYF	TGTGCCAGCAGATCAACTAAAGATACGCAGTATTTT
NA	many	TRBJ2-2	TRBV9	CASSGFHPNTGELFF	TGTGCCAGCAGCGGCTTCCACCCAAACACCGGGGAGCTGTTTTTT
NA	NA	TRBJ2-3	TRBV10-1	CASSADATDTQYF	TGCGCCAGCAGCGCCGACGCCACAGATACGCAGTATTTT
TRBD2	many	TRBJ2-1	TRBV3-1	CASSHRIAGGPDEQFF	TGTGCCAGCAGCCATAGAATAGCGGGGGGGCCTGATGAGCAGTTCTTC
NA	NA	TRBJ2-7	TRBV5-5	CAGSFSGQPPYEQYF	TGTGCCGGCAGCTTTAGCGGCCAACCCCCCTACGAGCAGTACTTC
NA	many	TRBJ1-5	TRBV2	CASSGFSGDQPQHF	TGTGCCAGCAGTGGTTTTTCTGGGGACCAGCCCCAGCATTTT
TRBD1	many	TRBJ1-1	TRBV12-3/TRBV12-4	CASSKTGSGENTEAFF	TGTGCCAGCAGCAAGACAGGGTCGGGGGAGAACACTGAAGCTTTCTTT
TRBD1	NA	TRBJ1-2	TRBV24-1	CATSDSRGLTGYTF	TGTGCCACCAGTGATTCCAGGGGGCTTACAGGCTACACCTTC
NA	few	TRBJ2-4	TRBV6-1	CASSEYHGGHGKNIQYF	TGTGCCAGCAGTGAATATCACGGGGGACACGGGAAAAACATTCAGTACTTC
TRBD2	many	TRBJ2-7	TRBV7-2	CASSLGPAGSLPYEQYF	TGTGCCAGCAGCTTGGGGCCAGCGGGGTCCCTCCCCTACGAGCAGTACTTC
TRBD2	many	TRBJ2-7	TRBV19	CASSIGLADEQYF	TGTGCCAGTAGTATCGGACTAGCGGACGAGCAGTACTTC
TRBD2	many	TRBJ2-1	TRBV19	CASSDGTSGVDEQFF	TGTGCCAGTAGTGATGGGACTAGCGGGGTGGATGAGCAGTTCTTC
TRBD2	few	TRBJ2-1	TRBV7-6	CASSLVERTSQEQFF	TGTGCCAGCAGCTTAGTAGAACGGACTAGTCAGGAGCAGTTCTTC
NA	many	TRBJ2-7	TRBV11-2	CASSLVPLREQYF	TGTGCCAGCAGCTTAGTTCCACTTCGCGAGCAGTACTTC
NA	few	TRBJ1-2	TRBV3-1	CASSQSRGSGYTF	TGTGCCAGCAGCCAAAGTAGGGGTTCAGGCTACACCTTC
NA	many	TRBJ2-3	TRBV2	CASSEALHADTQYF	TGTGCCAGCAGTGAAGCGCTTCATGCAGATACGCAGTATTTT
TRBD1	many	TRBJ1-2	TRBV30	CAWSYRGVVYYGYTF	TGTGCCTGGAGTTACAGGGGGGTAGTTTACTATGGCTACACCTTC
TRBD1	many	TRBJ1-4	TRBV4-1	CASSGNRGGNEKLFF	TGCGCCAGCAGCGGAAACAGGGGAGGGAATGAAAAACTGTTTTTT
NA	many	TRBJ1-2	TRBV6-5	CASSYSRGNNYGYTF	TGTGCCAGCAGTTACTCGAGAGGAAACAACTATGGCTACACCTTC
NA	few	TRBJ2-4	TRBV12-5	CASGSSQVTLAKNIQYF	TGTGCTAGTGGATCGTCACAGGTTACTTTAGCCAAAAACATTCAGTACTTC
NA	few	TRBJ2-5	TRBV20-1	CSARDGLSAIETQYF	TGCAGTGCTAGAGATGGCCTTTCCGCCATAGAGACCCAGTACTTC
NA	many	TRBJ2-7	TRBV28	CASSRRTALYEQYF	TGTGCCAGCAGTCGAAGGACAGCCCTCTACGAGCAGTACTTC
NA	NA	TRBJ2-1	TRBV9	CASSAQVGVGYNEQFF	TGTGCCAGCAGCGCCCAGGTGGGGGTGGGCTACAATGAGCAGTTCTTC
NA	few	TRBJ1-1	TRBV6-1	CASSERRVRLNTEAFF	TGTGCCAGCAGTGAAAGACGGGTCAGGTTGAACACTGAAGCTTTCTTT
NA	many	TRBJ2-1	TRBV28	CASSFVGAYNEQFF	TGTGCCAGCAGTTTTGTGGGCGCATACAATGAGCAGTTCTTC
TRBD1	many	TRBJ1-3	TRBV6-1	CASSTGPVRNTIYF	TGTGCCAGCTCGACAGGGCCGGTCCGGAACACCATATATTTT